A single sample is the source of the 9 T cell receptor beta chains below, sequenced in a study of cytomegalovirus exposure and HLA in healthy donors. Use of 60 Vbeta and 13 Jbeta primers characterized the PCR. Profiled with immunoSEQ multiplex PCR; TCRdb holds only in-frame clones, not every one. The sample yields about 170,000 clones, 60% to 80% seen once. The sample consisted of PBMCs. These receptors all come from a woman aged 45-60 years in good health and CMV-seropositive.

The rearrangement joins TRBV5-6 to TRBJ2-7, with D hard to call. The CDR3 covers 16 residues. Germline V CDR1 and CDR2: SGHDT, YYEEEE. V lost 2 bases, J lost 2 bases, and 17 bases lay in between. CDR3 loop: CASSFYSMLGAYEQYF. The CDR3 DNA sequence: TGTGCCAGCAGCTTCTACTCGATGCTGGGCGCCTACGAGCAGTACTTC.

V and J are TRBV5-6 and TRBJ2-5, with D possibly being TRBD1 (5 bases). The germline gives CDR1 SGHDT, CDR2 YYEEEE. The ends were cut back, 2 bases at V and 2 bases at J, with 10 bases in the middle. This CDR3 contains 14 residues. CDR3 bases: TGTGCCAGCAGCTTCATGCAGGGACAAGAGACCCAGTACTTC. Residues: CASSFMQGQETQYF.

V usage is TRBV2 and J usage is TRBJ1-4; the D gene is possibly TRBD1 (6 bases). Trimming took off 5 bases at V and 4 bases at J, with 11 bases between the two ends. CDR3 length equals 14 residues. Germline CDR1 is SNHLY and CDR2 is FYNNEI. The CDR3 is CASSNRQVNEKLFF. CDR3 DNA sequence: TGTGCCAGCAGTAATAGACAGGTTAATGAAAAACTGTTTTTT.

The V and J genes are TRBV27 and TRBJ1-5, with TRBD1 identical over 7 bases. This CDR3 is 14 amino acids long. Germline V gene lookup returns CDR1 MNHEY and CDR2 SMNVEV (reference sequence). The J segment lost 0 bases and the V segment lost 8 bases, leaving 4 bases of the junction unmatched. The CDR3 reads CASRQGHSNQPQHF. As DNA, the CDR3 is TGTGCCAGCCGACAGGGCCATAGCAATCAGCCCCAGCATTTT.

V is TRBV6-1 and J is TRBJ1-4; the D is unclear. CDR3 length: 14 residues. Trimming removed 7 bases from V and 0 bases from J, with 9 bases in between. CDR1 MNHNS and CDR2 SASEGT come from the germline V gene. For the CDR3, the DNA is TGTGCCAGCAACGTCCAGGCAACTAATGAAAAACTGTTTTTT. This gives the protein CASNVQATNEKLFF.

This chain uses TRBV28 with TRBJ1-4; 8 bases agree with TRBD1. This CDR3 has 15 amino acids. The trim removed 2 bases at V and 3 bases at J, leaving 2 bases unmatched. CDR1 is MDHEN and CDR2 is SYDVKM in the germline V gene. CDR3 sequence reads: CASSLQGAANEKLFF. The CDR3 nucleotides read TGTGCCAGCAGTTTACAGGGGGCGGCTAATGAAAAACTGTTTTTT. Full variable domain (missing parts from reference TRBV28 and TRBJ1-4): DVKVTQSSRYLVKRTGEKVFLECVQDMDHENMFWYRQDPGLGLRLIYFSYDVKMKEKGDIPEGYSVSREKKERFSLILESASTNQTSMYLCASSLQGAANEKLFFGSGTQLSVL.

The J gene is TRBJ2-5, the V gene TRBV5-1; D might be TRBD2 (6 bases). CDR1 and CDR2 (germline): SGHRS, YFSETQ. The CDR3 covers 14 residues. V was trimmed by 6 bases and J by 1 base, leaving 13 bases between them. In nucleotides, the CDR3 is TGCGCCAGCACCCCCGGGAGCACCCAAGAGACCCAGTACTTC. Amino acid sequence: CASTPGSTQETQYF. Together with reference TRBV5-1 and TRBJ2-5, the CDR3 gives the full variable domain: KAGVTQTPRYLIKTRGQQVTLSCSPISGHRSVSWYQQTPGQGLQFLFEYFSETQRNKGNFPGRFSGRQFSNSRSEMNVSTLELGDSALYLCASTPGSTQETQYFGPGTRLLVL.

The gene calls are TRBV7-6 and TRBJ2-2; 8 bases agree with TRBD1. J was trimmed by 7 bases and V by 5 bases; bases with no gene match: 9. This CDR3 has 15 amino acids. Germline CDR1 is SGHVS and CDR2 is FNYEAQ. Here the CDR3 reads CASSLRTGMDGELFF. The CDR3 DNA follows: TGTGCCAGCAGCCTACGGACAGGGATGGACGGGGAGCTGTTTTTT.

V usage is TRBV7-8 and J usage is TRBJ2-7; tentative D call: TRBD1 (6 bases). The CDR3 extends over 14 amino acids. Trimming took 5 bases from V and 4 from J, leaving 15 bases between them. Germline V lookup: CDR1 SGHVS, CDR2 FQNEAQ. CDR3 DNA: TGTGCCAGCAGCACCCGACAGGAGTTGTACGAGCAGTACTTC. Translating gives CASSTRQELYEQYF.